This T cell receptor (beta chain) stems from a study of PD-L1 blockade in urothelial cancer. The method was immunoSEQ multiplex PCR; TCRdb's version includes in-frame clones alone and lacks a portion of them. The data contain under 50,000 clones, about 93% of them seen just once; the ten biggest clones take up roughly 7.6%. The sample consisted of PBMCs, taken around atezolizumab (anti-PD-L1) treatment. The sequence derives from a man between 65 and 80 years old with urothelial cancer.

The DNA of the CDR3 is TGTGCCAGCAGCCCCGGACAGGGGTATCAGCCCCAGCATTTT. This encodes CASSPGQGYQPQHF. The chain recombines TRBV6-1 with TRBJ1-5; 9 bases agree with TRBD1. This CDR3 contains 14 residues. Germline trimming cut 6 bases from V and 5 bases from J; bases unmatched to any gene: 5. The germline V gene encodes CDR1 MNHNS and CDR2 SASEGT.